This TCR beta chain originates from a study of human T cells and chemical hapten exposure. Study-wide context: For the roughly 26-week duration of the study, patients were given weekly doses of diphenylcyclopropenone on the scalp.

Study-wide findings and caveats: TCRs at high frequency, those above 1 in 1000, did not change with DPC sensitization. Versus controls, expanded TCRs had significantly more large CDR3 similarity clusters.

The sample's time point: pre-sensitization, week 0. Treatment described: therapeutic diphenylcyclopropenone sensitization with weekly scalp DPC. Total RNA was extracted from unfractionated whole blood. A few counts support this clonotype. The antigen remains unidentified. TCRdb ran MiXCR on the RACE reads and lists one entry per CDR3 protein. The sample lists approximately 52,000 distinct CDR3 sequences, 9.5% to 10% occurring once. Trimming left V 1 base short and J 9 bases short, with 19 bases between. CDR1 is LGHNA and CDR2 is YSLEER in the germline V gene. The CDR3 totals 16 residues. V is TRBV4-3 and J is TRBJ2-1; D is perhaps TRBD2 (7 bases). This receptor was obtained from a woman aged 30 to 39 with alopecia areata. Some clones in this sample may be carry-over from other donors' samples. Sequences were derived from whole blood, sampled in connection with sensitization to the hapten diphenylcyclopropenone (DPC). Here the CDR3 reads CASSQAAGRGGGEQFF. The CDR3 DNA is TGCGCCAGCAGCCAAGCGGCCGGCAGGGGAGGGGGTGAGCAGTTCTTC.